The TCR beta chain described here comes from a study of blood T cell repertoires in COVID-19. Per the original data handling: For nucleated cells, counts were estimated from reference gene primer amplification. This table comes from immunoSEQ multiplex PCR, and its TCRdb copy is limited to in-frame clones, with some not included. V and J calls and clone size are those listed in that table; D and trimming were worked out from the DNA. The profile covers about 140,000 clones, with almost 80% appearing a single time and about 2.9% taken by the ten largest. The source material was PBMCs or T cells enriched from blood (not recorded which). The receptor comes from a woman between 50 and 59 years old who had recovered from COVID-19.

The CDR3 sequence: CASSTGTGSNEQFF. CDR3 nucleotide sequence: TGTGCCAGCAGCACCGGGACAGGGAGCAATGAGCAGTTCTTC. The chain recombines TRBV28 with TRBJ2-1, with 9 positions matching TRBD1. The CDR3 consists of 14 residues. Germline-derived CDR1 and CDR2 are MDHEN and SYDVKM. The V and J ends lost 6 bases and 6 bases, in that order; junction bases with no gene match: 6.